This passage covers 23 T cell receptor beta chains from one sample sequenced in a study of blood T cell repertoires in COVID-19. TCRdb's table, derived via immunoSEQ multiplex PCR, lists solely in-frame clones and lacks some. The table shows roughly 360,000 clones, with 75% to 90% occurring only once. Sequencing was done on a sample of PBMCs or T cells enriched from blood (not recorded which). The receptors come from a woman in her forties or fifties who had recovered from COVID-19.

The rearrangement links TRBV6-5 to TRBJ2-1; the match to TRBD1 covers 10 bases. The V gene's germline CDR1 is MNHEY and CDR2 SVGAGI. This CDR3 region has 15 residues. With 6 bases clipped from V and 6 bases from J, the junction kept 8 bases outside the gene matches. CDR3 protein: CASSARQGAFNEQFF. The CDR3 coding sequence is TGTGCCAGCAGCGCCAGACAGGGGGCCTTCAATGAGCAGTTCTTC.

This clone was detected once. The rearrangement joins TRBV4-2 to TRBJ2-3; D is possibly TRBD2 (5 bases). CDR3 length equals 15 residues. V lost 0 bases, J lost 7 bases, and 14 bases lay in between. The germline V gene encodes CDR1 LGHNA and CDR2 YNFKEQ. The CDR3 DNA follows: TGTGCCAGCAGCCAAGAAGCGGCTAGCACGAATACGCAGTATTTT. Encoded protein: CASSQEAASTNTQYF.

This chain uses TRBV6-5 with TRBJ1-1; 9 bases are a match to TRBD1. This CDR3 region has 12 residues. V shed 6 bases and J 4 bases; nucleotides not matched to a gene: 0. Germline-derived CDR1 and CDR2 are MNHEY and SVGAGI. CDR3 DNA sequence: TGTGCCAGCAGGGGACAGGGCACTGAAGCTTTCTTT. Amino acid sequence: CASRGQGTEAFF.

As DNA, the CDR3 is TGTGCCAGTAGTATAGGGTGGAGAGATACGCAGTATTTT. Amino acids: CASSIGWRDTQYF. The J gene is TRBJ2-3, the V gene TRBV19; the D is unclear. The CDR3 contains 13 residues. CDR1 and CDR2 (germline): LNHDA, SQIVND (reference sequence). Trimming stripped 1 base from V and 5 bases from J, with 7 bases between.

This clone was found a few times. CDR3 in DNA: TGTGCCAGCCGACAAGCGGGAGATACGTCAGATACGCAGTATTTT. Its translation: CASRQAGDTSDTQYF. The chain couples TRBV25-1 to TRBJ2-3, with 8 bases matching TRBD2. V lost 8 bases, J lost 4 bases, and 11 bases stayed unmatched. Looked up from germline, CDR1 is MGHDK and CDR2 is SYGVNS. The CDR3 has 15 amino acids.

The rearrangement joins TRBV6-5 to TRBJ1-6; no clear D. The CDR3 runs 14 residues. Trimming stripped 0 bases from V and 5 bases from J, with 5 bases between. Germline CDR1 reads MNHEY; CDR2 reads SVGAGI. The CDR3 DNA reads TGTGCCAGCAGTTACTCCGGGGATAATTCACCCCTCCACTTT. Residues: CASSYSGDNSPLHF.

CDR3 region: CASSVGTGDLNEQFF. The CDR3 region has the DNA TGTGCCAGCAGCGTAGGGACAGGGGATTTAAATGAGCAGTTCTTC. The genes are TRBV9 and TRBJ2-1; 9 positions match TRBD1. V gave up 0 bases and J gave up 7 bases; unmatched junction bases: 5. Germline V gene data show CDR1 as SGDLS and CDR2 as YYNGEE. This CDR3 spans 15 amino acids.

The V gene is TRBV5-4, the J gene TRBJ2-5; perhaps TRBD2 as D (6 bases). The CDR3 sequence is 14 residues long. From germline, CDR1 is SGHNT and CDR2 YYREEE (reference sequence). The V gene lost 0 bases and the J gene lost 5 bases, with 11 bases spanning the gap. The CDR3 sequence is CASSLGLGGETQYF. As DNA, the CDR3 is TGTGCCAGCAGCTTGGGGTTAGGAGGGGAGACCCAGTACTTC.

The chain has TRBV3-1 (or the pseudogene TRBV3-2) and TRBJ1-2; D is perhaps TRBD1 (5 bases). Per the germline V gene, CDR1 is LGHDT and CDR2 is YNNKEL (reference sequence). This CDR3 has 15 amino acids. Trimming took off 0 bases at V and 8 bases at J, with 16 bases between the two ends. The CDR3 DNA sequence: TGTGCCAGCAGCCAAGAGATAGGAGGGACCGGGGGCTACACCTTC. It yields the protein CASSQEIGGTGGYTF.

This clone was seen more than once but under ten times. The rearrangement uses TRBV28 and TRBJ1-6, with no clear D. V was clipped by 2 bases and J by 7 bases, with 6 bases between them. The CDR3 loop spans 13 amino acids. Germline CDR1 is MDHEN and CDR2 is SYDVKM. CDR3 in amino acids: CASSLIENSPLHF. The CDR3 coding sequence is TGTGCCAGCAGTTTAATTGAGAATTCACCCCTCCACTTT. Filled out from reference TRBV28 and TRBJ1-6, the complete variable domain reads DVKVTQSSRYLVKRTGEKVFLECVQDMDHENMFWYRQDPGLGLRLIYFSYDVKMKEKGDIPEGYSVSREKKERFSLILESASTNQTSMYLCASSLIENSPLHFGNGTRLTVT.

V usage is TRBV19 and J usage is TRBJ1-5, with D possibly being TRBD1 (5 bases). This CDR3 spans 16 amino acids. CDR1 is LNHDA and CDR2 is SQIVND in the germline V gene (reference sequence). Trimming removed 3 bases at V and 2 bases at J, with 14 bases between. CDR3 nucleotide sequence: TGTGCCAGTAGTATTTCAGGGACGGGGGGCAATCAGCCCCAGCATTTT. Protein product: CASSISGTGGNQPQHF.

This chain connects TRBV19 to TRBJ1-2, with 9 bases fitting TRBD1. There are 15 residues in the CDR3. The trim removed 5 bases at V and 3 bases at J, leaving 7 bases unmatched. Germline lookup yields CDR1 LNHDA and CDR2 SQIVND (reference sequence). As DNA, the CDR3 is TGTGCCAGTAGTGAGGGACAGGGCATTTACTATGGCTACACCTTC. Its translation: CASSEGQGIYYGYTF.

The chain links TRBV5-1 to TRBJ2-5; D gene uncertain. V lost 0 bases and J lost 5, with 14 bases in between. The CDR3 runs 15 residues. In germline, CDR1 is SGHRS, CDR2 YFSETQ. CDR3 in amino acids: CASSLGGEFGETQYF. For the CDR3, the DNA is TGCGCCAGCAGCTTGGGCGGAGAATTTGGGGAGACCCAGTACTTC.

This sequence joins TRBV30 and TRBJ1-1; D is unresolved. Germline V lookup: CDR1 GTSNPN, CDR2 SVGIG (reference sequence). V was clipped by 4 bases and J by 7 bases, with 16 bases between them. CDR3 size: 13 residues. The CDR3 nucleotides are TGTGCCTGGAAGAATAAGGACTGGATTGAAGCTTTCTTT. Residues: CAWKNKDWIEAFF.

This clone has just a few counts. This sequence joins TRBV7-2 and TRBJ2-2; D may be TRBD1 (5 bases). The ends were cut back, 1 base at V and 0 bases at J, with 9 bases in the middle. The CDR3 totals 16 residues. Germline CDR1 reads SGHTA; CDR2 reads FQGNSA. The CDR3 spells CASSLGGRSNTGELFF. DNA for the CDR3: TGTGCCAGCAGCTTAGGGGGCCGGTCGAACACCGGGGAGCTGTTTTTT.

This clone was seen just once. The V and J genes are TRBV5-1 and TRBJ2-5, with D possibly being TRBD1 (7 bases). CDR1 SGHRS and CDR2 YFSETQ come from the germline V gene. The CDR3 extends over 14 amino acids. CDR3 sequence (DNA): TGCGCTACAAGAAACCAGGGGGGAAAAGAGACCCAGTACTTC. This encodes CATRNQGGKETQYF.

The chain uses TRBV5-8 and TRBJ2-7; TRBD2 agrees at 8 bases. With V trimmed by 5 bases and J by 0 bases, 4 bases remained unmatched. The CDR3 extends over 14 amino acids. Germline lookup yields CDR1 SGHTS and CDR2 YDEGEE. As DNA, the CDR3 is TGTGCCAGCAGGACCGGGACTAGCTCCTACGAGCAGTACTTC. Its translation: CASRTGTSSYEQYF.

As concerns this clone: Other DNA sequences in this specimen translate into the identical CDR3. V and J are TRBV29-1 and TRBJ2-7; weak D call: TRBD1 (7 bases). Germline CDR1 SQVTM, CDR2 ANQGSEA. V lost 0 bases and J lost 4, with 16 bases in between. CDR3 length: 15 residues. The CDR3 is CSVEEGRGRGYEQYF. The DNA of the CDR3 is TGCAGCGTTGAAGAGGGGCGGGGCAGGGGGTACGAGCAGTACTTC.

This sequence joins TRBV18 and TRBJ2-1; 7 bases are a match to TRBD1. V shed 2 bases, J shed 4 bases, and the junction held 5 bases outside the gene matches. This CDR3 contains 15 residues. Germline assignment: CDR1 KGHSH and CDR2 LQKENI. This CDR3 reads CASSPAGTDYNEQFF. In nucleotides, the CDR3 is TGTGCCAGCTCACCAGCCGGGACAGATTACAATGAGCAGTTCTTC.

This clone was counted many times. V is TRBV2 and J is TRBJ2-2, with 7 bases lining up with TRBD1. CDR1 and CDR2 (germline): SNHLY, FYNNEI. After removal of 7 bases from V and 4 bases from J, the junction contained 6 bases not matched to a gene. The CDR3 totals 14 residues. DNA of the CDR3: TGTGCCAGCAAGGGACAGCCTTCCACCGGGGAGCTGTTTTTT. It encodes CASKGQPSTGELFF. Filled out from reference TRBV2 and TRBJ2-2, the complete variable domain reads EPEVTQTPSHQVTQMGQEVILRCVPISNHLYFYWYRQILGQKVEFLVSFYNNEISEKSEIFDDQFSVERPDGSNFTLKIRSTKLEDSAMYFCASKGQPSTGELFFGEGSRLTVL.

This chain joins TRBV3-1 (or the pseudogene TRBV3-2) and TRBJ2-3; no clear D. The CDR3 sequence is 16 residues long. Germline CDR1 LGHDT, CDR2 YNNKEL (reference sequence). V dropped 2 bases and J dropped 4 bases, with 16 bases sitting between them. Written as DNA, the CDR3 is TGTGCCAGCAGCCAACACCGACTTACGAACGCAGATACGCAGTATTTT. Translating it yields CASSQHRLTNADTQYF.

The count of this clone is one. The chain recombines TRBV11-3 with TRBJ1-1; TRBD1 matches at 9 bases. From germline, CDR1 is SGHNT and CDR2 YENEEA. The CDR3 has 15 residues. V trimming: 5 bases; J trimming: 2 bases; junction bases outside the gene matches: 6. CDR3 region: CASSELGQGNTEAFF. The CDR3 nucleotides read TGTGCCAGCAGCGAACTGGGACAGGGAAACACTGAAGCTTTCTTT.

A few counts support this clone. The chain combines TRBV5-1 with TRBJ2-1, with 7 bases that match TRBD2. Per the germline V gene, CDR1 is SGHRS and CDR2 is YFSETQ. The junction had 9 bases not matched to a gene; V was cut back by 6 bases and J by 3 bases. The CDR3 length is 15 residues. CDR3 sequence (DNA): TGCGCCAGCAACTCGGGAACGGGGGGCTACAATGAGCAGTTCTTC. This encodes CASNSGTGGYNEQFF.